This T cell receptor (beta chain) comes out of a study of blood T cell repertoires in COVID-19. The table came from immunoSEQ multiplex PCR; TCRdb's copy has only in-frame clones and leaves some out. The data contain under 250,000 clones, more than 75% of them seen just once; the ten biggest clones take up about 9.9%. Germline V gives CDR1 SGHRS, CDR2 YFSETQ. Trimming took 4 bases from V and 2 from J, leaving 21 bases between them. CDR3 size: 17 residues. A Seattle source enrolled patients during active infection and followed them longitudinally. J is TRBJ2-5 and V is TRBV5-1; possible D gene TRBD1, 6 bases. The sequence was obtained from a man aged 45 to 65 with COVID-19, enrolled during active disease. Specimen: peripheral blood. CDR3 loop: CASSNGGGGRGQETQYF. DNA for the CDR3: TGCGCCAGCAGCAATGGAGGAGGTGGCAGGGGTCAAGAGACCCAGTACTTC.